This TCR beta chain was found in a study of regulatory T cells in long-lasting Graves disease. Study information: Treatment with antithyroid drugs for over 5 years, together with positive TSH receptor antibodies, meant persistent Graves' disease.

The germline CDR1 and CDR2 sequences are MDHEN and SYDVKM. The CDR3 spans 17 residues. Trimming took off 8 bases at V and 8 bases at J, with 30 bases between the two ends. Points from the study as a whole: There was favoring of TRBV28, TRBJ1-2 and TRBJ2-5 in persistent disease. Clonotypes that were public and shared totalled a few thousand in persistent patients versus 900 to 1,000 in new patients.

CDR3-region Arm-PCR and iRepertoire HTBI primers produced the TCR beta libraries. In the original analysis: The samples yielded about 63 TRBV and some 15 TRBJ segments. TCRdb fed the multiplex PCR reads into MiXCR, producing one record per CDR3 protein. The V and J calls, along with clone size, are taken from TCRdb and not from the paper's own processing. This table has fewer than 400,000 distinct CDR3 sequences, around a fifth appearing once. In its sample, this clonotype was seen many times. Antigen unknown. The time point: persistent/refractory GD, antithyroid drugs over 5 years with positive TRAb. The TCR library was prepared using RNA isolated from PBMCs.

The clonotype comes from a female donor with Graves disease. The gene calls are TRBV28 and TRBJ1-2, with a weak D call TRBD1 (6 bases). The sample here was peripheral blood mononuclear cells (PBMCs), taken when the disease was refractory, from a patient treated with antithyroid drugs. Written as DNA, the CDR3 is TGTGCCAGCCTAAAGGTGCCGGGACACCATATTTCGGGCGGCTACACCTTC. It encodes CASLKVPGHHISGGYTF.